The T cell receptor (beta chain) under discussion was sequenced for a study of blood T cell repertoires in COVID-19. Sequencing used immunoSEQ multiplex PCR; TCRdb keeps in-frame clones, though not all of them. The sample lists about 170,000 clones, almost 85% occurring once. CDR3 length: 14 residues. Trimming took 6 bases from V and 8 from J, leaving 17 bases between them. The V gene's germline CDR1 is MDHEN and CDR2 SYDVKM. The V gene is TRBV28, the J gene TRBJ2-1; D is unclear. What was sequenced was peripheral blood. This receptor was taken from a woman older than 75 with COVID-19, enrolled during active disease. The CDR3 loop is CASSKSYNTYEQFF. The DNA of the CDR3 is TGTGCCAGCAGCAAGTCGTACAATACCTATGAGCAGTTCTTC.